This is a list of T cell receptor beta chains from one sample in a study of cytomegalovirus exposure and HLA in healthy donors. TCRdb's copy holds only in-frame clones and misses some; the assay was immunoSEQ multiplex PCR. Here the sample spans 150,000 to 200,000 clones, about four fifths being singletons. Sequencing was carried out using PBMCs. These receptors were taken from a female donor in good health and CMV-seronegative. The CDR3 runs from the conserved cysteine through the conserved F or W. Each record gives: V gene, J gene, clone size, D gene, CDR3 DNA, CDR3 protein. A D gene is named only where the DNA matches it firmly. Where a row states a size, it is once, few, many or the class of an expanded clone; other rows omit it.

TRBV28	TRBJ1-2	-	-	TGTGCCAGCAGTTTACGAGGGTCCAGCTATGGCTACACCTTC	CASSLRGSSYGYTF
TRBV27	TRBJ1-2	-	TRBD1	TGTGCCAGCAGTTTACGACCCGCGGACAGGGTCGGCGGCTACACCTTC	CASSLRPADRVGGYTF
TRBV6-1	TRBJ1-6	-	TRBD1	TGTGCCAGCTTCAACAGGGGCTCCTATAATTCACCCCTCCACTTT	CASFNRGSYNSPLHF
TRBV19	TRBJ2-2	-	-	TGTGCCAGTAGTATTGCAGTTTCGAACACCGGGGAGCTGTTTTTT	CASSIAVSNTGELFF
TRBV6-6	TRBJ1-5	-	-	TGTGCCAGCAGTTACTCGAACCCAGGCAATCAGCCCCAGCATTTT	CASSYSNPGNQPQHF
TRBV9	TRBJ2-5	-	TRBD2	TGTGCCAGCAGCGATGGGACTAGTGTAACGGAGACCCAGTACTTC	CASSDGTSVTETQYF
TRBV14	TRBJ2-1	-	-	TGTGCCAGCAGCCTTACGGGCAAGCGGGTTCTCGATGAGCAGTTCTTC	CASSLTGKRVLDEQFF
TRBV7-9	TRBJ2-5	-	-	TGTGCCAGCAGTTCCAACCGGGACACCTCGCCAGGGGAGACCCAGTACTTC	CASSSNRDTSPGETQYF
TRBV28	TRBJ1-2	-	-	TGTGCCAGCCACAATCCCCTAGGCTATGGCTACACCTTC	CASHNPLGYGYTF
TRBV5-1	TRBJ2-1	-	-	TGCGCCAGCAGCTTGTCAACGGGGTACAATGAGCAGTTCTTC	CASSLSTGYNEQFF
TRBV7-8	TRBJ1-2	few	TRBD1	TGTGCCAGCAGCCCCGGGACAGATGCCTATGGCTACACCTTC	CASSPGTDAYGYTF
TRBV28	TRBJ2-2	-	TRBD1	TGTGCCAGCAGTCTCCGGGACAGGGGGCGTTTGAACACCGGGGAGCTGTTTTTT	CASSLRDRGRLNTGELFF
TRBV7-3	TRBJ1-5	once	TRBD1	TGTGCCAGCAGCGCGGACAGGAATCAGCCCCAGCATTTT	CASSADRNQPQHF
TRBV5-1	TRBJ2-7	-	-	TGCGCCAGCAGCCGGGACACTACCTACGAGCAGTACTTC	CASSRDTTYEQYF
TRBV30	TRBJ2-7	-	TRBD1	TGTGCCTGGAGTGATTGGGGACAGGGATACTACGAGCAGTACTTC	CAWSDWGQGYYEQYF
TRBV5-1	TRBJ2-7	-	TRBD1	TGCGCCAGCAGCCTGGGACAGGGGGCGCGGGAGCAGTACTTC	CASSLGQGAREQYF
TRBV27	TRBJ2-7	-	TRBD1	TGTGCCAGCAGTACGACAGGGGTTTCCTACGAGCAGTACTTC	CASSTTGVSYEQYF
TRBV28	TRBJ2-1	-	-	TGTGCCAGCAGTTTAAACGGAGATCAGCAGTTCTTC	CASSLNGDQQFF
TRBV13	TRBJ2-7	-	TRBD2	TGTGCCAGCAGCCTCCTGACTAGCGGGGAATACGAGCAGTACTTC	CASSLLTSGEYEQYF
TRBV4-1	TRBJ1-1	once	TRBD1	TGCGCCAGCAGCCAAGAGGGCAGGGGGAAAGGTGAAGCTTTCTTT	CASSQEGRGKGEAFF
TRBV6-1	TRBJ1-1	-	TRBD1	TGTGCCAGCAGTCCTTGGACAGGGGCGAACACTGAAGCTTTCTTT	CASSPWTGANTEAFF
TRBV5-1	TRBJ1-1	-	-	TGCGCCAGCAGCTTTAGGGCAGGGATGAACACTGAAGCTTTCTTT	CASSFRAGMNTEAFF
TRBV7-9	TRBJ2-5	-	TRBD2	TGTGCCAGCAGCTTTACGGGAGGGCCTTCAGAGACCCAGTACTTC	CASSFTGGPSETQYF
TRBV6-5	TRBJ2-7	-	TRBD2	TGTGCCAGCAGTTACTACGGGGGGAGTACCTACGAGCAGTACTTC	CASSYYGGSTYEQYF
TRBV7-8	TRBJ2-1	-	TRBD2	TGTGCCAGCAGCCACTGGGGGAGGGATAATGAGCAGTTCTTC	CASSHWGRDNEQFF